The 6 T cell receptor beta chains in this list originate from one sample, sequenced in a study of vaccination effects on CD4 cells after COVID-19. With the ViraFEST assay, the study expanded antigen-specific CD4+ T cells using viral peptide pools, then sequenced them. Scientists isolated CD4+ T cells after a roughly ten-day culture period ended. Recipients of the vaccine had no prior SARS-CoV-2 infection and negative nucleocapsid antibodies. The method was immunoSEQ multiplex PCR; TCRdb's version includes in-frame clones alone and lacks a portion of them. This sample has 20,000 to 25,000 clones, with roughly two thirds found just once. Which antigens these TCRs recognize remains unknown. The sequenced sample was CD4+ T cells from PBMCs cultured with HCoV-NL63 spike peptides, obtained before COVID-19 vaccination. The receptors shown here come from a human donor who received a COVID-19 vaccine.

This chain links TRBV30 with TRBJ2-4, with D perhaps TRBD2 (7 bases). CDR3 length: 14 amino acids. CDR1 is GTSNPN and CDR2 is SVGIG in the germline V gene (reference sequence). The V end was cut by 0 bases, the J end by 8 bases, with 14 bases between. The CDR3 DNA reads as TGTGCCTGGAGTGTAGGGGGGGCGCTGGACATTCAGTACTTC. Translating gives CAWSVGGALDIQYF.

This clone was detected only a few times. The chain recombines TRBV11-2 with TRBJ2-3; D is uncertain. V shed 4 bases and J shed 0 bases, with 2 bases lying between them. CDR3 length: 12 amino acids. Germline assignment: CDR1 SGHAT and CDR2 FQNNGV. CDR3 in amino acids: CASSSSTDTQYF. The CDR3 DNA reads TGTGCCAGCAGCTCTAGCACAGATACGCAGTATTTT.

The chain carries TRBV7-2 and TRBJ1-2; D is possibly TRBD1 (5 bases). Per the germline V gene, CDR1 is SGHTA and CDR2 is FQGNSA. The CDR3 runs 15 residues. V was pared by 2 bases and J by 1 base, with 11 bases between. The CDR3 sequence is CASSLTGTYNYGYTF. The CDR3 region has the DNA TGTGCCAGCAGCTTAACAGGAACGTATAACTATGGCTACACCTTC.

This clone occurred once. The chain combines TRBV5-1 with TRBJ1-2, with TRBD1 identical over 9 bases. The trim removed 2 bases at V and 5 bases at J, leaving 4 bases unmatched. Germline-derived CDR1 and CDR2 are SGHRS and YFSETQ. The CDR3 totals 14 residues. CDR3 amino acids: CASSLQGAAYGYTF. DNA for the CDR3: TGCGCCAGCAGCTTACAGGGGGCTGCGTATGGCTACACCTTC.

The rearrangement links TRBV9 to TRBJ2-1; D is unresolved. The V gene lost 3 bases and the J gene lost 2 bases, with 6 bases spanning the gap. Germline assignment: CDR1 SGDLS and CDR2 YYNGEE. The CDR3 is 13 residues long. The CDR3 bases are TGTGCCAGCAGCGCTCGGACCTACAATGAGCAGTTCTTC. This codes for CASSARTYNEQFF.

Regarding this clone: This sample also contains other DNA sequences that code for the same CDR3. The chain couples TRBV19 to TRBJ1-1; possible D gene TRBD1, 5 bases. V gave up 5 bases and J gave up 8 bases, with 15 bases separating them. Looked up from germline, CDR1 is LNHDA and CDR2 is SQIVND (reference sequence). This CDR3 has 13 amino acids. The CDR3 loop is CASSGGSFREAFF. CDR3 sequence (DNA): TGTGCCAGTAGTGGGGGGTCTTTCCGCGAAGCTTTCTTT. The entire variable domain, with the rest obtained from reference TRBV19 and TRBJ1-1, is as follows: DGGITQSPKYLFRKEGQNVTLSCEQNLNHDAMYWYRQDPGQGLRLIYYSQIVNDFQKGDIAEGYSVSREKKESFPLTVTSAQKNPTAFYLCASSGGSFREAFFGQGTRLTVV.